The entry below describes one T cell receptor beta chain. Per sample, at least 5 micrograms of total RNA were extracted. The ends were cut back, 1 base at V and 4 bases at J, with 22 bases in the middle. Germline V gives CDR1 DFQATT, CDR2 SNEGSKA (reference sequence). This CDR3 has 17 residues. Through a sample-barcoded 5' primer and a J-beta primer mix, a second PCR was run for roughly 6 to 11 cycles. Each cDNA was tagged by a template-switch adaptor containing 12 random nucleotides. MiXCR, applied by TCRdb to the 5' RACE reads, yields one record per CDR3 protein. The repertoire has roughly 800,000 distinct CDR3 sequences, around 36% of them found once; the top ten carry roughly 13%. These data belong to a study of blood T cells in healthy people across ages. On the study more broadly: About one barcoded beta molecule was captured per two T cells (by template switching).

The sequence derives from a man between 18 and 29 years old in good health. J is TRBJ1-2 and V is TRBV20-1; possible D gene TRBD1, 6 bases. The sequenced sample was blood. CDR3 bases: TGCAGTGCTAGAGTTCACGTGGGAACAGGGCGACCCTATGGCTACACCTTC. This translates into CSARVHVGTGRPYGYTF.